This is a list of T cell receptor beta chains from one sample in a study of blood T cell repertoires in COVID-19. Sequencing was performed with immunoSEQ multiplex PCR; in TCRdb, only in-frame clones are kept and a portion is missing. The sample shows a few hundred thousand clones, around 81% of them seen only once. Sequencing used peripheral blood. All receptors derive from a woman between 55 and 75 years old with acute or convalescent COVID-19. Each CDR3 is given with its conserved first and last residue. The D gene is left open where the match is weak. Some rows have no size entry. The others give once, few or many, or a class for an expanded clone.

NA	TRBJ1-5	TRBV6-5	13	NA	CASSSQGNQPQHF	TGTGCCAGCAGCTCACAGGGAAATCAGCCCCAGCATTTT
NA	TRBJ2-7	TRBV30	11	NA	CAWGGQFEQYF	TGTGCCTGGGGGGGACAATTCGAGCAGTACTTC
NA	TRBJ2-1	TRBV10-3	15	TRBD2	CAISRTSGGENEQFF	TGTGCCATCAGTCGGACTAGCGGGGGGGAAAATGAGCAGTTCTTC
NA	TRBJ1-6	TRBV6-5	14	NA	CASSWDIFNSPLHF	TGTGCCAGCAGTTGGGACATTTTTAATTCACCCCTCCACTTT
NA	TRBJ2-3	TRBV10-3	13	TRBD2	CALQAGGGDTQYF	TGTGCCCTCCAAGCGGGGGGAGGCGATACGCAGTATTTT
NA	TRBJ1-2	TRBV7-2	12	NA	CASSRGHSGYTF	TGTGCCAGCAGCCGTGGACATTCGGGCTACACCTTC
NA	TRBJ2-5	TRBV28	14	NA	CASSNHMSQETQYF	TGTGCCAGCAGCAACCATATGTCTCAGGAGACCCAGTACTTC
NA	TRBJ2-4	TRBV5-1	14	NA	CASSLDIAKNIQYF	TGCGCCAGCAGCTTGGACATAGCCAAAAACATTCAGTACTTC
NA	TRBJ1-4	TRBV14	16	NA	CASSQVGTYGYEKLFF	TGTGCCAGCAGCCAAGTGGGGACTTACGGTTATGAAAAACTGTTTTTT
NA	TRBJ1-2	TRBV3-1/TRBV3-2	14	NA	CASSQGVGGYGYTF	TGTGCCAGCAGCCAAGGGGTAGGGGGCTATGGCTACACCTTC
NA	TRBJ2-2	TRBV2	15	TRBD2	CASSGKTSNTGELFF	TGTGCCAGCAGTGGAAAGACTAGCAACACCGGGGAGCTGTTTTTT
NA	TRBJ1-1	TRBV7-2	19	TRBD1	CASSLALRVKTGQNTEAFF	TGTGCCAGCAGCTTAGCGCTTAGAGTGAAGACAGGGCAGAACACTGAAGCTTTCTTT
NA	TRBJ2-1	TRBV6-4	15	TRBD2	CASSIAGGPGNEQFF	TGTGCCAGCAGTATAGCGGGGGGGCCAGGGAATGAGCAGTTCTTC
NA	TRBJ2-1	TRBV13	15	NA	CASSLGMVGVNEQFF	TGTGCCAGCAGCTTAGGGATGGTCGGGGTCAATGAGCAGTTCTTC
NA	TRBJ1-2	TRBV1	17	NA	CTSSQGNRGHRTYGYTF	TGCACCAGCAGCCAAGGGAACAGGGGCCATCGCACCTATGGCTACACCTTC
NA	TRBJ1-1	TRBV5-4	13	TRBD1	CASSLGDRNEAFF	TGTGCCAGCAGCTTGGGGGACAGAAATGAAGCTTTCTTT
NA	TRBJ1-4	TRBV27	15	NA	CASSLTGTFNEKLFF	TGTGCCAGCAGTTTAACCGGGACTTTTAACGAAAAACTGTTTTTT
NA	TRBJ1-5	TRBV3-1/TRBV3-2	15	NA	CASSQGEGGNQPQHF	TGTGCCAGCAGCCAAGGAGAGGGGGGCAATCAGCCCCAGCATTTT
NA	TRBJ1-3	TRBV6-1	17	NA	CASSEALLAGRGNTIYF	TGTGCCAGCAGTGAAGCGCTTCTGGCAGGGCGAGGAAACACCATATATTTT
NA	TRBJ1-5	TRBV30	15	TRBD1	CAWSVQGQGSQPQHF	TGTGCCTGGAGTGTACAAGGACAGGGAAGTCAGCCCCAGCATTTT
NA	TRBJ1-1	TRBV9	14	NA	CASSRTFRNTEAFF	TGTGCCAGCAGCAGAACTTTTAGGAACACTGAAGCTTTCTTT
NA	TRBJ2-7	TRBV9	17	TRBD1	CASSVSPLPGQSYEQYF	TGTGCCAGCAGCGTATCCCCCCTCCCGGGACAGAGTTACGAGCAGTACTTC
NA	TRBJ2-2	TRBV4-3	14	NA	CASSPYTNTGELFF	TGCGCCAGCAGCCCGTACACAAACACCGGGGAGCTGTTTTTT
NA	TRBJ1-5	TRBV6-6	16	TRBD1	CASSYRIGQGNQPQHF	TGTGCCAGCAGTTACCGCATCGGACAGGGAAATCAGCCCCAGCATTTT
NA	TRBJ2-1	TRBV19	15	TRBD2	CASSVTSGEYNEQFF	TGTGCCAGTAGTGTGACTAGCGGGGAGTACAATGAGCAGTTCTTC
few	TRBJ2-1	TRBV10-3	20	TRBD2	CAISDPPAGGSFLGYNEQFF	TGTGCCATCAGTGACCCCCCAGCGGGGGGATCTTTTTTGGGCTACAATGAGCAGTTCTTC
NA	TRBJ2-3	TRBV12-5	15	TRBD2	CASGLGGVLTHTQYF	TGTGCTAGTGGCTTGGGGGGGGTTCTAACTCATACGCAGTATTTT
NA	TRBJ2-2	TRBV11-2	15	NA	CASSLDPKGSGELFF	TGTGCCAGCAGCTTAGATCCGAAGGGGTCCGGGGAGCTGTTTTTT
NA	TRBJ2-7	TRBV10-3	12	TRBD1	CATRQGADEQYF	TGTGCCACGCGACAGGGGGCAGACGAGCAGTACTTC
NA	TRBJ2-3	TRBV2	14	NA	CARAPSVYSDTQYF	TGTGCCAGAGCCCCCTCCGTATATTCAGATACGCAGTATTTT
NA	TRBJ1-6	TRBV15	15	TRBD1	CATSSSGTGNSPLHF	TGTGCCACCAGCAGCTCCGGGACAGGGAATTCACCCCTCCACTTT
NA	TRBJ1-6	TRBV7-9	15	NA	CASSLSGSVNSPLHF	TGTGCCAGCAGCTTATCGGGTTCAGTGAATTCACCCCTCCACTTT
NA	TRBJ2-1	TRBV29-1	14	TRBD1	CSVEADRGLGEQFF	TGCAGCGTTGAGGCGGACAGGGGGCTGGGTGAGCAGTTCTTC
NA	TRBJ1-1	TRBV3-1/TRBV3-2	12	NA	CASSQWAGEAFF	TGTGCCAGCAGCCAATGGGCAGGGGAAGCTTTCTTT
once	TRBJ1-4	TRBV11-1	13	NA	CASSFGTGEKLFF	TGTGCCAGCAGCTTTGGGACTGGGGAAAAACTGTTTTTT
NA	TRBJ1-2	TRBV28	10	NA	CATRLEGYTF	TGTGCCACCCGACTGGAAGGCTACACCTTC
few	TRBJ2-7	TRBV11-2	15	TRBD1	CASSLLGTGPYEQYF	TGTGCCAGCAGCCTCCTTGGGACAGGTCCTTACGAGCAGTACTTC
NA	TRBJ2-2	TRBV7-2	14	NA	CASSLGGGPGELFF	TGTGCCAGCAGCTTAGGTGGGGGCCCCGGGGAGCTGTTTTTT
NA	TRBJ1-1	TRBV5-1	13	NA	CASSDSTGTEAFF	TGCGCCAGCAGCGATTCGACAGGCACTGAAGCTTTCTTT
NA	TRBJ1-2	TRBV6-5	13	NA	CASSEVGQLGYTF	TGTGCCAGCAGCGAGGTGGGGCAACTTGGCTACACCTTC
NA	TRBJ1-5	TRBV19	15	NA	CASSIRTSSNQPQHF	TGTGCCAGTAGTATCAGGACAAGTAGCAATCAGCCCCAGCATTTT
NA	TRBJ2-3	TRBV19	14	TRBD1	CASKGAQGWDTQYF	TGTGCCAGTAAGGGGGCGCAGGGTTGGGATACGCAGTATTTT
NA	TRBJ1-4	TRBV6-5	11	NA	CASSFQARLFF	TGTGCCAGCAGTTTCCAGGCAAGACTGTTTTTT
NA	TRBJ2-2	TRBV9	17	NA	CASSDPGGGSNTGELFF	TGTGCCAGCAGCGACCCCGGAGGCGGGTCGAACACCGGGGAGCTGTTTTTT
NA	TRBJ1-2	TRBV29-1	12	NA	CSVDPGNYGYTF	TGCAGCGTTGACCCCGGGAACTATGGCTACACCTTC
NA	TRBJ1-5	TRBV19	15	NA	CASSDTGYSNQPQHF	TGTGCCAGTAGTGACACGGGATATAGCAATCAGCCCCAGCATTTT
few	TRBJ1-5	TRBV6-2/TRBV6-3	15	NA	CASSPQPERDQPQHF	TGTGCCAGCAGTCCCCAGCCTGAGCGTGATCAGCCCCAGCATTTT
NA	TRBJ1-1	TRBV6-2/TRBV6-3	14	NA	CASSYTTPSPEAFF	TGTGCCAGCAGTTACACTACCCCTTCACCTGAAGCTTTCTTT
few	TRBJ2-3	TRBV19	13	TRBD1	CASGRGNTDTQYF	TGTGCCAGCGGCAGGGGGAACACAGATACGCAGTATTTT
NA	TRBJ2-5	TRBV7-3	15	TRBD2	CASSRSGGLQETQYF	TGTGCCAGCAGCCGTAGCGGGGGCCTACAAGAGACCCAGTACTTC
NA	TRBJ2-7	TRBV2	15	TRBD2	CATLQRAGGRYEQYF	TGTGCCACCCTCCAGAGGGCGGGGGGAAGGTACGAGCAGTACTTC
NA	TRBJ2-7	TRBV4-1	14	TRBD1	CASSLTGQGYEQYF	TGCGCCAGCAGCCTCACGGGACAGGGGTACGAGCAGTACTTC
NA	TRBJ1-6	TRBV9	13	TRBD1	CASSVTGDSPLHF	TGTGCCAGCAGCGTCACAGGGGATTCACCCCTCCACTTT
few	TRBJ1-2	TRBV7-2	12	NA	CASSLGRQRGFF	TGTGCCAGCAGCTTAGGGCGTCAACGGGGTTTCTTC
NA	TRBJ1-1	TRBV30	13	TRBD1	CAWQGQSNTEAFF	TGTGCCTGGCAGGGACAGTCGAACACTGAAGCTTTCTTT